Shown below are 25 T cell receptor beta chains from a single sample sequenced in a study of T cell responses to AZD1222 COVID-19 vaccine. The method was immunoSEQ multiplex PCR; TCRdb's version includes in-frame clones alone and lacks a portion of them. Among 100,000 to 150,000 clones listed, roughly 90% were seen once. The sample in question was peripheral blood, obtained 28 days after the second AZD1222 dose. The receptors here all came from an adult who received the AZD1222 COVID-19 vaccine.

This clone has only one observation. The V and J genes are TRBV29-1 and TRBJ1-1, with 8 bases identical to TRBD1. V lost 6 bases and J lost 3; bases outside the gene matches: 12. The CDR3 runs 15 residues. Per the germline V gene, CDR1 is SQVTM and CDR2 is ANQGSEA. CDR3 nucleotide sequence: TGCAGCGTCCGGAGACAGGGGCTGAGGGACACTGAAGCTTTCTTT. Encoded protein: CSVRRQGLRDTEAFF.

The CDR3: CAWSAGSSGNTIYF. The CDR3 nucleotides read TGTGCCTGGAGTGCGGGAAGCTCTGGAAACACCATATATTTT. The chain links TRBV30 to TRBJ1-3, with no clear D. The V end was cut by 1 base, the J end by 0 bases, with 7 bases between. The CDR3 runs 14 residues. Germline loops: CDR1 GTSNPN, CDR2 SVGIG (reference sequence).

The chain combines TRBV3-1 (or the pseudogene TRBV3-2) with TRBJ1-1; D gene ambiguous. Per germline, CDR1 LGHDT and CDR2 YNNKEL (reference sequence). CDR3 length: 14 residues. Trimming cost V 4 bases and J 2 bases, with 11 bases left between them. For the CDR3, the DNA is TGTGCCAGCAGCCGCAAGGGTTTTAACACTGAAGCTTTCTTT. It codes for CASSRKGFNTEAFF.

V and J are TRBV27 and TRBJ2-7; 9 bases fit TRBD2. The CDR3 sequence is 17 residues long. Per germline, CDR1 MNHEY and CDR2 SMNVEV (reference sequence). V lost 5 bases to trimming and J lost 2 bases; unmatched junction nucleotides: 13. In nucleotides, the CDR3 is TGTGCCAGCAGTCTCCGGACTAGCGAACTTATAACCTACGAGCAGTACTTC. It encodes CASSLRTSELITYEQYF.

The chain couples TRBV30 to TRBJ2-2; D unresolved. The CDR3 has 13 amino acids. V was clipped by 2 bases and J by 4 bases, with 8 bases between them. Germline V gives CDR1 GTSNPN, CDR2 SVGIG (reference sequence). DNA for the CDR3: TGTGCCTGGAGTCTCGGACCCACCGGGGAGCTGTTTTTT. Encoded protein: CAWSLGPTGELFF.

The gene calls are TRBV6-1 and TRBJ2-1, with no clear D. Germline CDR1 is MNHNS and CDR2 is SASEGT. Trimming removed 1 base from V and 7 bases from J, with 8 bases in between. The CDR3 contains 13 residues. CDR3 DNA sequence: TGTGCCAGCAGTGAAGGCCCCCGGAATGAGCAGTTCTTC. This gives the protein CASSEGPRNEQFF.

The chain couples TRBV18 to TRBJ1-3, with 7 positions matching TRBD1. Germline-derived CDR1 and CDR2 are KGHSH and LQKENI. V shed 4 bases, J shed 0 bases, and the junction held 3 bases outside the gene matches. This CDR3 is built from 15 residues. The CDR3 DNA is TGTGCCAGCTCACGCGACAGGGACTCTGGAAACACCATATATTTT. It is translated as CASSRDRDSGNTIYF.

The V call is TRBV4-1, the J call TRBJ2-3, with D possibly matching TRBD2 (7 bases). V was shortened by 0 bases and J by 2 bases, with 15 bases between the two germline ends. The germline V gene has CDR1 MGHRA and CDR2 YSYEKL. The CDR3 totals 17 residues. CDR3 in DNA: TGCGCCAGCAGCCAAGATAGGGGGACTAAAACCACAGATACGCAGTATTTT. Its protein product is CASSQDRGTKTTDTQYF.

The chain recombines TRBV28 with TRBJ1-5; D might be TRBD1 (6 bases). The CDR3 consists of 15 residues. Germline CDR1 and CDR2: MDHEN and SYDVKM. Trimming stripped 3 bases from V and 0 bases from J, with 9 bases between. The CDR3 DNA reads as TGTGCCAGCAGTTTGGGGGCCTATAGCAATCAGCCCCAGCATTTT. Residues: CASSLGAYSNQPQHF. Drawing the rest from reference TRBV28 and TRBJ1-5, the complete variable domain is DVKVTQSSRYLVKRTGEKVFLECVQDMDHENMFWYRQDPGLGLRLIYFSYDVKMKEKGDIPEGYSVSREKKERFSLILESASTNQTSMYLCASSLGAYSNQPQHFGDGTRLSIL.

This clone was found a few times. The V call is TRBV7-9, the J call TRBJ1-1, with D unclear. Germline values: CDR1 SEHNR, CDR2 FQNEAQ (reference sequence). Between the trimmed V and J ends, which lost 6 bases and 3 bases, there was a span of 5 bases. The CDR3 is made up of 11 amino acids. CDR3 in DNA: TGTGCCAGCAGTTCCGACACTGAAGCTTTCTTT. Protein sequence: CASSSDTEAFF.

This rearrangement joins TRBV6-5 to TRBJ1-2, with 7 bases identical to TRBD1. The CDR3 runs 14 residues. The trim removed 2 bases at V and 7 bases at J, leaving 7 bases unmatched. In germline, CDR1 is MNHEY, CDR2 SVGAGI. In nucleotides, the CDR3 is TGTGCCAGCAGTTACGGGGAGGGGGCGCGTGGCTACACCTTC. Translating gives CASSYGEGARGYTF.

This sequence joins TRBV7-2 and TRBJ1-1; 12 nucleotides match TRBD1. V gave up 2 bases and J gave up 5 bases; unmatched junction bases: 6. The length of the CDR3 is 16 residues. CDR1 is SGHTA and CDR2 is FQGNSA in the germline V gene. This CDR3 is CASSLSGTGGDTEAFF. CDR3 DNA sequence: TGTGCCAGCAGCTTATCCGGGACAGGGGGCGATACTGAAGCTTTCTTT.

The genes are TRBV19 and TRBJ1-2, with TRBD1 as a possible D gene (5 bases). Per germline, CDR1 LNHDA and CDR2 SQIVND (reference sequence). Trimming left V 3 bases short and J 8 bases short, with 10 bases between. CDR3 length: 12 amino acids. The CDR3 bases are TGTGCCAGTAGTATGGTTGGGGGAGGCTACACCTTC. Protein: CASSMVGGGYTF.

V usage is TRBV28 and J usage is TRBJ1-1; TRBD1 might be the D (6 bases). The V gene lost 2 bases and the J gene lost 0 bases, with 16 bases spanning the gap. From germline, CDR1 is MDHEN and CDR2 SYDVKM. This CDR3 region has 17 residues. The CDR3 bases are TGTGCCAGCAGTTTACAGCTGACAGGACTCATGAACACTGAAGCTTTCTTT. Encoded protein: CASSLQLTGLMNTEAFF.

The V gene is TRBV18, the J gene TRBJ1-3; the D is unclear. The CDR3 totals 12 residues. The germline V gene has CDR1 KGHSH and CDR2 LQKENI. Trimming stripped 0 bases from V and 9 bases from J, with 6 bases between. Here the CDR3 DNA reads TGTGCCAGCTCACCACCGGACGGCACCATATATTTT. Its protein product is CASSPPDGTIYF.

V is TRBV28 and J is TRBJ2-2; D is unresolved. Germline values: CDR1 MDHEN, CDR2 SYDVKM. Trimming pared 5 bases from V and 4 bases from J, leaving 14 bases between. This CDR3 spans 15 amino acids. In DNA, the CDR3 is TGTGCCAGCAGTGCTCCCGGCGGCGGCACCGGGGAGCTGTTTTTT. Its translation: CASSAPGGGTGELFF.

The gene calls are TRBV6-5 and TRBJ2-2; 8 bases line up with TRBD2. The CDR3 has 15 amino acids. Looked up from germline, CDR1 is MNHEY and CDR2 is SVGAGI. Trimming took 10 bases from V and 4 from J; bases not matched to a gene: 11. In DNA, the CDR3 is TGTGCCACCTCTTGGACTAGCCTTTTCACCGGGGAGCTGTTTTTT. Protein sequence: CATSWTSLFTGELFF.

The V gene is TRBV28, the J gene TRBJ1-2, with 8 bases aligning to TRBD1. The length of the CDR3 is 14 residues. The germline V gene has CDR1 MDHEN and CDR2 SYDVKM. V lost 7 bases, J lost 2 bases, and 6 bases stayed unmatched. CDR3 DNA sequence: TGTGCCAGCACTTGGGACAGGACGAACTATGGCTACACCTTC. Amino acids: CASTWDRTNYGYTF.

V and J are TRBV11-1 and TRBJ1-1, with D possibly TRBD1 on 6 matching bases. The CDR3 has 11 residues. Germline V gene data show CDR1 as SGHAT and CDR2 as FQDESV (reference sequence). Trimming removed 6 bases from V and 5 bases from J, with 7 bases in between. CDR3 sequence: CASRGGTEAFF. The CDR3 nucleotides are TGTGCCAGCAGAGGGGGGACTGAAGCTTTCTTT.

This clone has just a few counts. This chain links TRBV28 with TRBJ2-7; TRBD2 might be the D (6 bases). The CDR3 runs to 14 residues. V dropped 7 bases and J dropped 3 bases, with 16 bases sitting between them. Per the germline V gene, CDR1 is MDHEN and CDR2 is SYDVKM. In DNA, the CDR3 is TGTGCCAGCACCTTTAATGGAGGGTACTACGAGCAGTACTTC. It encodes CASTFNGGYYEQYF.

The chain recombines TRBV3-1 (or the pseudogene TRBV3-2) with TRBJ2-1; D may be TRBD1 or TRBD2 (5 bases each). Germline CDR1 and CDR2: LGHDT and YNNKEL (reference sequence). CDR3 length: 16 amino acids. The V and J ends lost 0 bases and 6 bases respectively, with 15 bases between them. CDR3 in amino acids: CASSQELGEFRNEQFF. CDR3 DNA: TGTGCCAGCAGCCAAGAGTTGGGGGAGTTTCGCAATGAGCAGTTCTTC.

This chain joins TRBV13 and TRBJ2-3; the D is unclear. There are 12 residues in the CDR3. Germline V gene data show CDR1 as PRHDT and CDR2 as FYEKMQ (reference sequence). The V end was cut by 2 bases, the J end by 5 bases, with 5 bases between. This CDR3 is CASSLMGDTQYF. DNA of the CDR3: TGTGCCAGCAGCTTAATGGGAGATACGCAGTATTTT.

This clone appeared once. This chain joins TRBV10-3 and TRBJ1-1; D might be TRBD1 (6 bases). The CDR3 runs 13 residues. Trimming took off 7 bases at V and 5 bases at J, with 14 bases between the two ends. Germline loops: CDR1 ENHRY, CDR2 SYGVKD. CDR3 protein: CAIKLRGGTEAFF. CDR3 nucleotide sequence: TGTGCCATCAAACTCAGGGGAGGGACTGAAGCTTTCTTT.

The chain combines TRBV5-1 with TRBJ2-1; 10 bases agree with TRBD2. In germline, CDR1 is SGHRS, CDR2 YFSETQ. V was pared by 4 bases and J by 5 bases, with 9 bases of the junction left unmatched. CDR3 size: 16 residues. The CDR3 sequence is CASSPKSGRAHNEQFF. CDR3 coding DNA: TGCGCCAGCAGCCCTAAAAGCGGGAGGGCCCACAATGAGCAGTTCTTC. The complete variable domain, with remaining parts taken from reference TRBV5-1 and TRBJ2-1, reads KAGVTQTPRYLIKTRGQQVTLSCSPISGHRSVSWYQQTPGQGLQFLFEYFSETQRNKGNFPGRFSGRQFSNSRSEMNVSTLELGDSALYLCASSPKSGRAHNEQFFGPGTRLTVL.

This clone appeared once. The chain employs TRBV30 and TRBJ2-5, with D tentatively TRBD2 (5 bases). This CDR3 spans 13 amino acids. CDR1 and CDR2 (germline): GTSNPN, SVGIG (reference sequence). Trimming removed 0 bases at V and 3 bases at J, with 8 bases between. In DNA form, the CDR3 reads TGTGCCTGGAGTGTACTGCGGGAAGAGACCCAGTACTTC. This sequence encodes CAWSVLREETQYF.